This is a list of T cell receptor beta chains from one sample in a study of blood T cell repertoires in COVID-19. TCRdb keeps only in-frame clones here, not all; method: immunoSEQ multiplex PCR. The profile shows 200,000 to 250,000 clones, roughly nine tenths of them singletons. Source material: peripheral blood. Receptor source: a man between 60 and 70 years old who had recovered from COVID-19. Both conserved end residues are part of each CDR3. A D gene is named only where the DNA matches it firmly. Size is stated for part of the rows, as once, few or many counts, or as a class when the clone is expanded.

abundance	v_gene	d_gene	j_gene	CDR3aa	CDR3nt
-	TRBV7-2	-	TRBJ2-5	CASSLAARVQETQYF	TGTGCCAGCAGCTTAGCGGCTAGAGTCCAAGAGACCCAGTACTTC
-	TRBV27	-	TRBJ1-5	CASSFPAGTPNQPQHF	TGTGCCAGCAGCTTTCCTGCGGGGACCCCTAATCAGCCCCAGCATTTT
-	TRBV27	TRBD2	TRBJ2-3	CASSSLLTSGSLGDTQYF	TGTGCCAGCAGTTCCCTACTGACTAGCGGGAGTCTCGGAGATACGCAGTATTTT
-	TRBV12-3/TRBV12-4	-	TRBJ1-5	CASSPGVNQPQHF	TGTGCCAGCAGTCCCGGAGTCAATCAGCCCCAGCATTTT
-	TRBV18	TRBD1	TRBJ1-4	CASSPTGGGEKLFF	TGTGCCAGCTCACCCACAGGGGGGGGCGAAAAACTGTTTTTT
-	TRBV18	TRBD1	TRBJ1-1	CASSPLGQGAGNTEAFF	TGTGCCAGCTCACCACTAGGACAGGGGGCCGGGAACACTGAAGCTTTCTTT
-	TRBV30	TRBD1	TRBJ2-5	CAWSDRGPKTQYF	TGTGCCTGGTCTGACAGGGGGCCGAAGACCCAGTACTTC
-	TRBV28	-	TRBJ1-1	CASIYAMGSRNTEAFF	TGTGCCAGCATATACGCCATGGGCAGCAGGAACACTGAAGCTTTCTTT
-	TRBV27	TRBD1	TRBJ2-5	CASSTGQGRETQYF	TGTGCCAGCAGTACAGGACAGGGAAGGGAGACCCAGTACTTC
once	TRBV4-2	-	TRBJ2-3	CASSQAVITDTQYF	TGTGCCAGCAGCCAAGCGGTCATCACAGATACGCAGTATTTT
-	TRBV7-6	TRBD2	TRBJ2-1	CASSFGGGGGSEQFF	TGTGCCAGCAGCTTTGGTGGCGGGGGAGGTAGCGAGCAGTTCTTC
-	TRBV5-1	TRBD1	TRBJ1-2	CASSPDRGRGYTF	TGCGCCAGCAGCCCCGACAGGGGACGTGGCTACACCTTC
once	TRBV28	TRBD1	TRBJ2-7	CASRGQGGVTYEQYF	TGTGCCAGCAGGGGACAGGGGGGGGTTACCTACGAGCAGTACTTC
-	TRBV29-1	TRBD2	TRBJ2-1	CSVGSGGRKDEQFF	TGCAGCGTCGGCTCTGGCGGGAGGAAAGATGAGCAGTTCTTC
-	TRBV4-1	TRBD2	TRBJ2-5	CASSRLAGVETQYF	TGCGCCAGCAGCCGGCTAGCGGGAGTTGAGACCCAGTACTTC
-	TRBV4-1	TRBD1	TRBJ2-3	CASSQVGQRLLTDTQYF	TGCGCCAGCAGCCAAGTGGGACAGCGATTACTCACAGATACGCAGTATTTT
-	TRBV18	TRBD1	TRBJ2-5	CASSLGWDSQETQYF	TGTGCCAGCTCACTTGGATGGGACAGCCAAGAGACCCAGTACTTC
once	TRBV5-1	TRBD2	TRBJ2-2	CASSTLAGGPTGELFF	TGCGCCAGCAGCACTCTAGCGGGGGGACCCACCGGGGAGCTGTTTTTT
-	TRBV11-1	TRBD1	TRBJ2-5	CASSKGNRGRETQYF	TGTGCCAGCAGCAAAGGGAACAGGGGGCGCGAGACCCAGTACTTC
once	TRBV4-2	-	TRBJ2-3	CASSQDRKARGTDTQYF	TGTGCCAGCAGCCAAGATCGGAAAGCGAGAGGCACAGATACGCAGTATTTT
-	TRBV5-6	-	TRBJ1-5	CASSRRDTGNQPQHF	TGTGCCAGCAGCCGTAGGGACACGGGCAATCAGCCCCAGCATTTT
-	TRBV19	-	TRBJ1-1	CASSIDHLAGTEAFF	TGTGCCAGTAGTATAGATCACCTCGCGGGCACTGAAGCTTTCTTT
-	TRBV7-9	-	TRBJ1-2	CASSYTGYGYTF	TGTGCCAGCAGCTATACAGGGTATGGCTACACCTTC
-	TRBV18	-	TRBJ2-5	CASSPVLVPQETQYF	TGTGCCAGCTCCCCGGTTCTAGTCCCTCAAGAGACCCAGTACTTC
-	TRBV28	TRBD2	TRBJ2-3	CASSASGSYSDTQYF	TGTGCCAGCAGTGCTAGCGGGAGCTATTCAGATACGCAGTATTTT
-	TRBV6-1	-	TRBJ2-7	CASSEAFIWGKQYF	TGTGCCAGCAGTGAAGCTTTTATCTGGGGCAAGCAGTACTTC
once	TRBV4-2	-	TRBJ2-2	CASSQDMRPNTGELFF	TGTGCCAGCAGCCAAGATATGCGGCCGAACACCGGGGAGCTGTTTTTT
-	TRBV28	-	TRBJ1-1	CASSSGFYTEAFF	TGTGCCAGCAGTTCGGGATTTTACACTGAAGCTTTCTTT
-	TRBV6-5	-	TRBJ1-2	CASSGGQTYGYTF	TGTGCCAGCAGCGGGGGGCAGACCTATGGCTACACCTTC
-	TRBV28	TRBD1	TRBJ1-1	CASSLRTGLSTEAFF	TGTGCCAGCAGTTTAAGGACAGGGTTGAGCACTGAAGCTTTCTTT
-	TRBV9	-	TRBJ2-2	CASRAGLSTGELFF	TGTGCCAGCAGGGCGGGACTCTCCACCGGGGAGCTGTTTTTT
-	TRBV4-2	-	TRBJ2-3	CASSQVEDKTDTQYF	TGTGCCAGCAGCCAAGTTGAGGACAAAACAGATACGCAGTATTTT
-	TRBV4-2	TRBD2	TRBJ2-3	CASSQDIAGGTDTQYF	TGTGCCAGCAGCCAAGATATCGCGGGGGGCACAGATACGCAGTATTTT
-	TRBV3-1/TRBV3-2	TRBD2	TRBJ2-5	CASSQGLAGRGRETQYF	TGTGCCAGCAGCCAGGGACTAGCGGGGCGGGGCCGAGAGACCCAGTACTTC
-	TRBV28	TRBD2	TRBJ2-7	CASSLFAGGSYEQYF	TGTGCCAGCAGTTTATTTGCGGGAGGCTCCTACGAGCAGTACTTC
-	TRBV29-1	-	TRBJ2-5	CSVAPSETQYF	TGCAGCGTAGCCCCAAGTGAGACCCAGTACTTC
-	TRBV6-5	TRBD1	TRBJ2-7	CASLEGQGPYEQYF	TGTGCCAGCCTAGAGGGACAGGGGCCCTACGAGCAGTACTTC
-	TRBV19	TRBD1	TRBJ1-5	CASNRGQQPQHF	TGTGCCAGTAACAGGGGGCAACAGCCCCAGCATTTT
-	TRBV6-2/TRBV6-3	-	TRBJ2-1	CASSYSTGTVSYNEQFF	TGTGCCAGCAGTTACTCAACCGGTACAGTCTCCTACAATGAGCAGTTCTTC
-	TRBV9	TRBD1	TRBJ2-2	CASSVGGQGAGELFF	TGTGCCAGCAGCGTTGGGGGACAGGGTGCAGGGGAGCTGTTTTTT
-	TRBV5-1	-	TRBJ2-1	CASSFDPGAYNEQFF	TGCGCCAGCAGCTTCGATCCGGGGGCCTACAATGAGCAGTTCTTC
-	TRBV18	TRBD2	TRBJ2-1	CASSSGGLYNEQFF	TGTGCCAGCTCGAGCGGGGGCCTCTACAATGAGCAGTTCTTC
-	TRBV7-3	TRBD2	TRBJ2-3	CASSLAGVSDTQYF	TGTGCCAGCAGCTTAGCGGGGGTTTCAGATACGCAGTATTTT
-	TRBV5-1	TRBD1	TRBJ2-1	CASSRFFGTVHEQFF	TGCGCCAGCAGCCGTTTTTTTGGGACAGTCCATGAGCAGTTCTTC
-	TRBV6-6	-	TRBJ1-2	CASSPGAWGYGYTF	TGTGCCAGCAGTCCAGGGGCCTGGGGCTATGGCTACACCTTC
-	TRBV7-3	TRBD1	TRBJ1-2	CASSPDREGGYTF	TGTGCCAGCAGCCCGGACAGGGAAGGTGGCTACACCTTC
-	TRBV27	-	TRBJ1-6	CASSLSTGTLNSPLHF	TGTGCCAGCAGTTTATCGACCGGGACACTTAATTCACCCCTCCACTTT
-	TRBV28	-	TRBJ1-1	CASSFRGISNTEAFF	TGTGCCAGCAGTTTTAGAGGGATATCGAACACTGAAGCTTTCTTT
-	TRBV2	-	TRBJ1-3	CASNPGSSGNTIYF	TGTGCCAGCAATCCAGGCAGCTCTGGAAACACCATATATTTT
-	TRBV7-3	-	TRBJ1-1	CASSPTGGNTEAFF	TGTGCCAGCAGCCCGACTGGGGGCAACACTGAAGCTTTCTTT
-	TRBV5-4	TRBD1	TRBJ2-2	CASSYGGTGQGAAGELFF	TGTGCCAGCAGCTATGGGGGCACAGGACAGGGGGCTGCCGGGGAGCTGTTTTTT
once	TRBV3-1/TRBV3-2	-	TRBJ1-3	CASSQGASGSGNTIYF	TGTGCCAGCAGCCAAGGGGCCTCGGGGAGTGGAAACACCATATATTTT
-	TRBV6-5	-	TRBJ2-1	CASSSPLQGKRNEQFF	TGTGCCAGCAGTTCCCCCCTACAGGGAAAAAGGAATGAGCAGTTCTTC
-	TRBV15	TRBD1	TRBJ2-1	CATSRKAGQGYNEQFF	TGTGCCACCAGCCGGAAAGCGGGACAGGGGTACAATGAGCAGTTCTTC
-	TRBV28	-	TRBJ1-2	CASSPQGTINYGYTF	TGTGCCAGCAGTCCGCAGGGTACTATTAACTATGGCTACACCTTC
-	TRBV12-1	-	TRBJ2-7	CASSYSTREGRFRTCEQYF	TGTGCCAGCAGCTACTCGACCCGGGAGGGCCGGTTCCGCACTTGCGAGCAGTACTTC
-	TRBV18	TRBD1	TRBJ2-2	CASSPRPQGQGVAGELFF	TGTGCCAGCTCACCACGACCTCAGGGACAGGGTGTCGCCGGGGAGCTGTTTTTT
-	TRBV5-1	-	TRBJ2-2	CASSLGTLTGELFF	TGCGCCAGCAGCTTGGGGACTCTCACCGGGGAGCTGTTTTTT
-	TRBV7-8	TRBD2	TRBJ2-5	CASSLDPGLAGGVRETQYF	TGTGCCAGCAGCTTAGATCCGGGACTAGCGGGAGGTGTAAGAGAGACCCAGTACTTC
-	TRBV5-1	-	TRBJ2-5	CASSLSGQETQYF	TGCGCCAGCAGCTTAAGCGGACAAGAGACCCAGTACTTC